The rows below give T cell receptor beta chains drawn from one sample of a study of human T cells and chemical hapten exposure. TCRdb redid the calling of the RACE reads with MiXCR, one entry per CDR3 protein. The table lists some 51,000 distinct CDR3 sequences, 9.4% of them singletons. Sample: whole blood, taken in connection with sensitization to the hapten diphenylcyclopropenone (DPC). The receptors shown here come from a woman aged 40-49 years with alopecia areata. Some clones in this sample may be carry-over from other donors' samples. CDR3s include the opening cysteine and the closing phenylalanine or tryptophan. The D gene is left open where the match is weak. Size is stated for part of the rows, as once, few or many counts, or as a class when the clone is expanded.

j_gene	abundance	v_gene	d_gene	CDR3aa	CDR3nt
TRBJ2-7	many	TRBV27	TRBD2	CASSSLSRGGAYEQYF	TGTGCCAGCAGTTCCCTCTCGCGGGGGGGCGCCTACGAGCAGTACTTC
TRBJ2-7	many	TRBV18	TRBD1	CASSRQGISSYEQYF	TGTGCCAGCTCGCGACAGGGTATCTCCTCCTACGAGCAGTACTTC
TRBJ2-7	few	TRBV2	TRBD1	CASSPTGVRHEQYF	TGTGCCAGCAGTCCGACAGGGGTACGGCACGAGCAGTACTTC
TRBJ2-2	NA	TRBV9	NA	CASSVASGSGELFF	TGTGCCAGCAGCGTAGCGTCGGGGTCCGGGGAGCTGTTTTTT
TRBJ2-6	many	TRBV19	TRBD1	CASRTGTASSGANVLTF	TGTGCCAGTAGGACCGGGACAGCCTCCTCTGGGGCCAACGTCCTGACTTTC
TRBJ2-1	many	TRBV5-1	TRBD2	CASTGGSSYNEQFF	TGCGCCAGCACCGGGGGGAGCTCCTACAATGAGCAGTTCTTC
TRBJ1-3	many	TRBV7-6	NA	CASSLDRYSGNTIYF	TGTGCCAGCAGCCTCGACAGATACTCTGGAAACACCATATATTTT
TRBJ1-1	many	TRBV4-2	NA	CASSRPAADLNTEAFF	TGTGCCAGCAGCCGCCCGGCGGCGGATTTGAACACTGAAGCTTTCTTT
TRBJ2-6	many	TRBV7-8	NA	CASSLRRVPGANVLTF	TGTGCCAGCAGCTTACGTCGGGTACCTGGGGCCAACGTCCTGACTTTC
TRBJ2-6	many	TRBV6-6	NA	CASSSAGNLNVLTF	TGTGCCAGCAGTTCCGCCGGGAATCTCAACGTCCTGACTTTC
TRBJ2-3	NA	TRBV29-1	NA	CSTRQDTQYF	TGCAGCACCCGACAGGATACGCAGTATTTT
TRBJ2-1	few	TRBV7-6	TRBD2	CASSLAGQTSAPYNEQFF	TGTGCCAGCAGCTTAGCCGGACAAACTAGCGCCCCCTACAATGAGCAGTTCTTC
TRBJ1-5	NA	TRBV19	NA	CASSFGHHSNQPQHF	TGTGCCAGTAGTTTCGGACATCATAGCAATCAGCCCCAGCATTTT
TRBJ1-2	many	TRBV7-9	NA	CASSLDRSRGYGYTF	TGTGCCAGCAGCTTAGACAGGTCAAGGGGCTATGGCTACACCTTC
TRBJ1-2	few	TRBV7-8	TRBD1	CASSPEGQTSPGTF	TGTGCCAGCAGCCCAGAGGGACAGACTTCGCCTGGCACCTTC
TRBJ2-4	few	TRBV2	NA	CASSSNPGDLAKNIQYF	TGTGCCAGCAGTTCTAACCCAGGGGACCTAGCCAAAAACATTCAGTACTTC
TRBJ1-1	NA	TRBV29-1	NA	CSVTAGMNTEAFF	TGCAGCGTGACGGCAGGGATGAACACTGAAGCTTTCTTT
TRBJ1-1	few	TRBV12-3/TRBV12-4	TRBD1	CASSSYRGRDTEAFF	TGTGCCAGCAGTTCGTACAGGGGGCGAGACACTGAAGCTTTCTTT
TRBJ2-5	many	TRBV7-9	NA	CASSFLGTQETQYF	TGTGCCAGCAGCTTTCTTGGGACCCAAGAGACCCAGTACTTC
TRBJ1-1	NA	TRBV5-1	TRBD1	CASSSDRGSAFF	TGCGCCAGCAGCTCGGACAGGGGGTCAGCTTTCTTT
TRBJ2-3	many	TRBV20-1	NA	CSAREVERGADTQYF	TGCAGTGCTAGAGAAGTTGAGAGGGGCGCAGATACGCAGTATTTT
TRBJ2-2	NA	TRBV29-1	NA	CSVVPDGSGELFF	TGCAGCGTTGTCCCCGATGGGAGCGGGGAGCTGTTTTTT
TRBJ1-2	many	TRBV28	NA	CASSLLSDRLAPYGYTF	TGTGCCAGCAGTTTACTGTCTGACAGGCTAGCACCATATGGCTACACCTTC
TRBJ1-2	many	TRBV3-1	TRBD1	CASSRGQAGGYTF	TGTGCCAGCAGCCGAGGACAGGCCGGTGGCTACACCTTC
TRBJ2-3	few	TRBV5-1	NA	CASSLEGERDTQYF	TGCGCCAGCAGCTTGGAGGGCGAACGAGATACGCAGTATTTT
TRBJ1-5	many	TRBV6-2/TRBV6-3	TRBD1	CASSYLTGSGGQPQHF	TGTGCCAGCAGTTACCTGACGGGATCAGGGGGACAGCCCCAGCATTTT